This TCR beta chain was documented in a study of blood T cell repertoires in COVID-19 (dated by TCRdb to between 2020 and 2021). About the full investigation: The collaborator samples originated in the United States, Italy and Spain and spanned the acute and convalescent phases of COVID-19. The prospective study material was composed of cDNA or gDNA derived from T cells, B-cell-depleted T cells, or PBMCs. Deeply sampled blood TCRbeta repertoires from subjects exposed to, actively infected with, or recovered from COVID-19 were included in the dataset. A freely available public database, intended as a resource for researchers studying the immune response to SARS-CoV-2, is where the repertoires were released. Samples came from the ongoing ImmuneRACE study (first 160 participants) plus 1,254 subjects from 6 global collaborators. A de-identified subject ID, COVID-19 status, age in years and sex were almost always included in the sample metadata. Where HLA class I and class II types were available, the types were taken from metadata supplied by the sample provider, not from assay-based typing.

CDR1 and CDR2, per the germline V gene, are ENHRY and SYGVKD. The CDR3 covers 15 residues, taking in both the cysteine and the phenylalanine. Only CDR3 DNA remains: 45 bases, in frame from the first base. V lost 8 bases and J lost 4 bases; the stretch between them is 20 bases long. Comment on this clone: No cognate antigen has been identified for it. No per-base quality is available; no much larger clone lies one base away.

General findings and caveats noted by the study authors: Clinical and demographic metadata were provided uncurated, with the amount varying by source and participant.

Enrolling through a virtual design, the prospective study's participants ranged in age from roughly 18 to 95 years and lived across about two dozen United States geographic areas. Cohort assignment in the prospective study relied on participant-reported clinical history from a screening survey and a study questionnaire. Exposed participants had been in contact with someone with a PCR-confirmed or clinician-diagnosed COVID-19 case within 2 weeks of study entry. In the prospective study, mobile phlebotomists collected whole blood, serum and a nasopharyngeal or oropharyngeal swab from each participant. Participants in the prospective study had the option to provide additional blood draws and questionnaires over an approximately two-month period. Before DNA extraction, blood samples from the prospective study were shipped at room temperature or frozen. TCRbeta CDR3 regions were amplified from genomic DNA by means of the immunoSEQ Assay, a bias-controlled multiplex PCR. Processing in the source paper ran as follows. Nucleated cell counts per sample were estimated from amplification of reference gene primers within the assay. To quantify the absolute abundance of each unique TCRbeta CDR3 rearrangement, sequence reads were collapsed and filtered. For each sample, productive Simpson clonality was calculated by taking the square root of Simpson's diversity index across productive rearrangements. Sourced from immuneACCESS, this table was stored by TCRdb with only in-frame sequences that have V and J called. A share of the clones is absent; for the studies checked, an unresolved V gene accounts for under half, and the remainder has no known explanation. The V and J calls and clone size come from that table; D and trimming were worked out from the DNA. Counted in this sample were 210,000 or so clones; 83% of them appeared once. The ten most abundant clones make up approximately 5% of the sample.

The chain is encoded by TRBV10-3 joined to TRBJ1-1, with a weak D call of TRBD1 (5 bases match). The TCR sequence derives from a woman aged 50 to 60 who had been exposed to COVID-19. The sample consisted of PBMCs or T cells enriched from blood (not recorded which). In nucleotides, the sequence is TGTGCCATCGGGGGTCCAGGTTCGGGGGTCACTGAAGCTTTCTTT. This yields the protein CAIGGPGSGVTEAFF.